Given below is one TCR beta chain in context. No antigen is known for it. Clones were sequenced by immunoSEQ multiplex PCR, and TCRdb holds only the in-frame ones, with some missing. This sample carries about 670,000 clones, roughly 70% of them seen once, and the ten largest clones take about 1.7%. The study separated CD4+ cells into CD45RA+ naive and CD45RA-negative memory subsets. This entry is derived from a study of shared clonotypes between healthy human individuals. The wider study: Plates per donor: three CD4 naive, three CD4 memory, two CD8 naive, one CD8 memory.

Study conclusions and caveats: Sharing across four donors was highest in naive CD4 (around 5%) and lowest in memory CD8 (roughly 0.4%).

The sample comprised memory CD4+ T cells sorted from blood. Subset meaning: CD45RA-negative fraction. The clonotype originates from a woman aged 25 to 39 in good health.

The CDR3 loop reads CAIRAGQGSYEQYF. CDR3 bases: TGTGCCATCAGGGCGGGACAGGGTTCCTACGAGCAGTACTTC. This chain joins TRBV10-3 and TRBJ2-7, with 9 bases matching TRBD1. This CDR3 contains 14 residues. CDR1 and CDR2 from the germline V gene are ENHRY and SYGVKD. After removal of 6 bases from V and 1 base from J, the junction contained 4 bases not matched to a gene.